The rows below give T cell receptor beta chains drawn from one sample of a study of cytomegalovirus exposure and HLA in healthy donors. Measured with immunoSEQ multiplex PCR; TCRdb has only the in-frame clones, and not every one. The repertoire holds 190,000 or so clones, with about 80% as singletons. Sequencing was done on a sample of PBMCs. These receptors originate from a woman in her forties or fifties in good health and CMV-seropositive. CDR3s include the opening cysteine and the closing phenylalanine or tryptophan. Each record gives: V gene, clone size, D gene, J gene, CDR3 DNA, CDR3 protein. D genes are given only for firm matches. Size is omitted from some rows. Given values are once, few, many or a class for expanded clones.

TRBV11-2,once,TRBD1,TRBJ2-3,TGTGCCAGCAGCTTCGGCGGGACAGGAACAGATACGCAATATTTT,CASSFGGTGTDTQYF
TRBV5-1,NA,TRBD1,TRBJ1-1,TGCGCCAGCAGCTTGGGGCCAGGGGGCGGCACTGAAGCTTTCTTT,CASSLGPGGGTEAFF
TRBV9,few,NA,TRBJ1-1,TGTGCCAGCAGCGTCTCCCCGAGGTTGGACACTGAAGCTTTCTTT,CASSVSPRLDTEAFF
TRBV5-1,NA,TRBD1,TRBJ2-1,TGCGCCAGCAGCTTAACAGGGGGCGCGGGCAATGAGCAGTTCTTC,CASSLTGGAGNEQFF
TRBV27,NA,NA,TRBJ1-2,TGTGCCAGCAGAGGGGCCGCAAGGGATTATGGCTACACCTTC,CASRGAARDYGYTF
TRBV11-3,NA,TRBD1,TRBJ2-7,TGTGCCAGCAGCCGCCGGACAGGGGCCGAGCAGTACTTC,CASSRRTGAEQYF
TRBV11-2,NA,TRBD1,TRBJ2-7,TGTGCCAGCAGCTCGGGGCAGGGGGCCTCCTACGAGCAGTACTTC,CASSSGQGASYEQYF
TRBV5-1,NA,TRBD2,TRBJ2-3,TGCGCCAGCAGCTGGTTGGGGGGGACCACAGATACGCAGTATTTT,CASSWLGGTTDTQYF
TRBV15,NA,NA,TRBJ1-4,TGTGCCACCAGCAGAGACAGGGACTCTAATGAAAAACTGTTTTTT,CATSRDRDSNEKLFF
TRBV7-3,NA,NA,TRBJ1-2,TGTGCCAGCAGCTTAACGACGGCGGGTCCTGGCTACACCTTC,CASSLTTAGPGYTF
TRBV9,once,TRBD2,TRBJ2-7,TGTGCCAGCAGCGTTCAAGCGGGGGGCTTTAGCTCCTACGAGCAGTACTTC,CASSVQAGGFSSYEQYF
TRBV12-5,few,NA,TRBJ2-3,TGTGCTAGTGGTCGAGGTACTTCCTCGTTT,CASGRGTSSF
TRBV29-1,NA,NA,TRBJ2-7,TGCAGCGTTGAAAGGGGTGCCGAGCAGTACTTC,CSVERGAEQYF
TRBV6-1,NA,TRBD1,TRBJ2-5,TGTGCCAGCAGCGAAGACAGGGTCCTGGAGACCCAGTACTTC,CASSEDRVLETQYF
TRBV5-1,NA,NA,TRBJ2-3,TGCGCCAGCAGGGCAGGGCCCACAGATACGCAGTATTTT,CASRAGPTDTQYF
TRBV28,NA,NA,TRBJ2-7,TGTGCCAGCAGGCCGTCCGTCCGAGGCAGCCGGATGCTCGACGAGCAGTACTTC,CASRPSVRGSRMLDEQYF
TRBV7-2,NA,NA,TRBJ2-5,TGTGCCAGCAGCTTAGCGAGGGGGGAGACCCAGTACTTC,CASSLARGETQYF
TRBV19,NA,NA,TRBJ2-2,TGTGCCAGTAGTATCGGCAGGGTTGGCACCGGGGAGCTGTTTTTT,CASSIGRVGTGELFF
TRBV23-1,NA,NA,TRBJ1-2,TGCGCCAGCAGTCAATCACCCCCGCGCGGCAGCCCCAACTATGGCTACACCTTC,CASSQSPPRGSPNYGYTF
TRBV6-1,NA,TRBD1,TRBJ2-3,TGTGCCAGCACCGAAGGCTGGACAGGGGGAGATACGCAGTATTTT,CASTEGWTGGDTQYF
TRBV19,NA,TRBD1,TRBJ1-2,TGTGCCAGTAGTCCCCAGACAGGGGGCGGCTATGGCTACACCTTC,CASSPQTGGGYGYTF
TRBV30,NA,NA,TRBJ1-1,TGTGCCTGGAGTGTACCCGTCGGTGGGACTAACACTGAAGCTTTCTTT,CAWSVPVGGTNTEAFF
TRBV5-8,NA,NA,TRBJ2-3,TGTGCCAGCGGACGACAGGCGGATACGCAGTATTTT,CASGRQADTQYF
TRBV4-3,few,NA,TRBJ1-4,TGCGCCAGCAGCCGCCCGGGGGGGGGAGGAGAAAAACTGTTTTTT,CASSRPGGGGEKLFF
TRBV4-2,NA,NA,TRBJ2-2,TGTGCCAGCAGCCAAGACCGCGTAACCGGGGAGCTGTTTTTT,CASSQDRVTGELFF
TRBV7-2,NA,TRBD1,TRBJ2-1,TGTGCCAGCAACATAATGACAGGGGGCGATGAGCAGTTCTTC,CASNIMTGGDEQFF
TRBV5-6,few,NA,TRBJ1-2,TGTGCCAGCAGCTTGTATGCAGGGATGTATGGCTACACCTTC,CASSLYAGMYGYTF
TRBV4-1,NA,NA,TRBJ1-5,TGCGCCAGCAGCCAAGCTATGGGGATAGCGCGGCAGCCCCAGCATTTT,CASSQAMGIARQPQHF
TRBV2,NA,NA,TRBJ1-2,TGTGCCAGCAGTCCGAGGACAAGTCGCTATGGCTACACCTTC,CASSPRTSRYGYTF